This TCR beta chain was captured in a study of graft-versus-host responses after intestinal transplantation. Study context: Isolated intestinal, liver-intestinal, or multivisceral transplants were what recipients had. Anti-thymocyte globulin served as induction for all recipients, who then took tacrolimus and steroids for about three years. Study results and limitations: Allografts of patients with graft-donor T cell macrochimerism showed high graft-versus-host to host-versus-graft clone ratios. Some GvH clones appeared in ileal mucosa or blood before recipient bone marrow.

The data were produced by immunoSEQ multiplex PCR, yet TCRdb's version contains in-frame clones alone and is incomplete. The profile shows 90,000 to 150,000 clones, about 93% of them singletons. A word on this clone: No antigen is known for it.

Germline CDR1 is SNHLY and CDR2 is FYNNEI. Trimming removed 5 bases at V and 7 bases at J, with 21 bases between. There are 16 residues in the CDR3. This receptor was identified in a human donor who received an intestinal transplant. The sequencing used unstimulated CD4+ T cells sorted from spleen or lymph node cells, collected before intestinal transplant. The chain is built from TRBV2 and TRBJ2-1; weak D call: TRBD2 (6 bases). In DNA form, the CDR3 reads TGTGCCAGCAGTAGTATGGCACTAGCAATGGTGAATGAGCAGTTCTTC. This sequence encodes CASSSMALAMVNEQFF.